The entry below gives a single T cell receptor beta chain sequence along with its context. cDNA came from around 0.54 to 1 ug RNA primed by random hexamers. TCRdb independently ran MiXCR on the immunoSEQ multiplex PCR reads; one entry per CDR3 protein. Seen here are some 190,000 distinct CDR3 sequences, roughly 94% observed once, and the top ten hold around 0.093%. Trimming took off 0 bases at V and 6 bases at J, with 8 bases between the two ends. From germline, CDR1 is KGHDR and CDR2 SFDVKD. This CDR3 is 14 amino acids long. The authors carried out high-throughput sequencing of TCR beta. They applied it to CD8+ and CD4+ T cells obtained from blood. The data belong to a study of CD8 T cells in Susac syndrome.

Material: CD4+ T cells from PBMCs. The chain joins TRBV24-1 to TRBJ2-1; D ambiguous. This TCR came from a human donor in good health. The CDR3 loop reads CATSDLRSSNEQFF. CDR3 bases: TGTGCCACCAGTGATTTGCGTAGCAGCAATGAGCAGTTCTTC.